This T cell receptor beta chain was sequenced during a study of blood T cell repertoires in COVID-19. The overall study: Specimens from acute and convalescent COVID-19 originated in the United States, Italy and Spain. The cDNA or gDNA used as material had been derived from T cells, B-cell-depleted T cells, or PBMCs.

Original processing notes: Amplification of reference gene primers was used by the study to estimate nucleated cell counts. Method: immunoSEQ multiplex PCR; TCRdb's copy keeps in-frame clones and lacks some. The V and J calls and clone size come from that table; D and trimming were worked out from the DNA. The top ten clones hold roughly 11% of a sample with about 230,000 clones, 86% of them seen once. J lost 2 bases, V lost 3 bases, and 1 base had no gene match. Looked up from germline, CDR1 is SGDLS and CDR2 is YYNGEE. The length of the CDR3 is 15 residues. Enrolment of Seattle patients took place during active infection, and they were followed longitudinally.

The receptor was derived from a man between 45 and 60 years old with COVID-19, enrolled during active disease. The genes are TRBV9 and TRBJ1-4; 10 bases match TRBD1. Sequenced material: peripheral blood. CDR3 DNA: TGTGCCAGCAGCGGACAGGGGGCTACTAATGAAAAACTGTTTTTT. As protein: CASSGQGATNEKLFF.